This TCR beta chain was observed in a study of tumor-infiltrating lymphocytes in primary liver carcinoma. This CDR3 region has 13 residues. The V gene's germline CDR1 is MDHEN and CDR2 SYDVKM. V trimming: 11 bases; J trimming: 7 bases; junction bases outside the gene matches: 10. Findings of the study overall: Top-250-clone fractions were significantly higher in tumors than in blood (p = 0.039).

In regard to this clonotype: The antigen is undetermined.

Total RNA and DNA came together from approximately 20-30 mg of bulk tissue without cell sorting. Tumor samples were assessed, and every one had over 85% viable tumor cells. Using a constant-region primer together with ProtoScript II reverse transcriptase, TCR beta cDNA was made from roughly 540 ng of total RNA. Slightly modified ARM-PCR served as the procedure for the TCR beta libraries. These libraries came from three rounds of nested multiplex PCR. TRBV1-TRBV30 forward primers paired with a C-beta reverse primer drove the first two PCR rounds, about 9 cycles each. A single record per CDR3 protein comes from TCRdb applying MiXCR to the multiplex PCR reads. Of 20,000 to 25,000 distinct CDR3 sequences listed, nearly 80% were seen once; the top ten hold about 39%.

Sequenced material: liver tumor tissue from sampling region 1. Subset reported: tumor region T1, superior pole. The receptor was isolated from a woman in her twenties or thirties with primary liver carcinoma and hepatitis B virus infection. The chain employs TRBV28 and TRBJ2-2; 7 bases map to TRBD2. In DNA, the CDR3 is TGTGCCCGCGGTTTGAGCGGGATCGGGGAGCTGTTTTTT. This encodes CARGLSGIGELFF.